This T cell receptor (beta chain) was sequenced during a study of Ad26.COV2.S vaccination and SARS-CoV-2 variants. This table comes from immunoSEQ multiplex PCR, and its TCRdb copy is limited to in-frame clones, with some not included. There are about 350,000 clones in the sample; 92% occur only once, and under 5% lies in the top ten. CDR3 size: 12 residues. The V gene lost 5 bases and the J gene lost 3 bases, with 5 bases spanning the gap. CDR1 LNHDA and CDR2 SQIVND come from the germline V gene (reference sequence). The chain couples TRBV19 to TRBJ2-1; no clear D. The origin of this receptor is a human donor who had recovered from COVID-19. Here the sequenced sample was peripheral blood, taken after recovery from COVID-19. The CDR3 loop is CASSSGYNEQFF. The CDR3 DNA reads as TGTGCCAGTAGTTCCGGCTACAATGAGCAGTTCTTC.